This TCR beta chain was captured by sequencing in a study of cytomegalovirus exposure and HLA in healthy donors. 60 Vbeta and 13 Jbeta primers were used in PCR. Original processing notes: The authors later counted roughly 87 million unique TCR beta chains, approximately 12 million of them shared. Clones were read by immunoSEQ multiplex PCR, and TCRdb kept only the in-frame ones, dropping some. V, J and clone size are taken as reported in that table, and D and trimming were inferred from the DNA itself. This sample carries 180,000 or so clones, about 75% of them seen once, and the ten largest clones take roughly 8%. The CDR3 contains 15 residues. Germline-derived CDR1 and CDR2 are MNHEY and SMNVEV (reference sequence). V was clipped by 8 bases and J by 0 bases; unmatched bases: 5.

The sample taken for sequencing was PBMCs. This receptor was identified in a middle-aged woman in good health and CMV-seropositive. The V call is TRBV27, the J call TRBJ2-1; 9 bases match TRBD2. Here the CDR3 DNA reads TGTGCCAGCCGGTTGCGGGAGGGCTCCTACAATGAGCAGTTCTTC. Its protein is CASRLREGSYNEQFF.